The 12 T cell receptor beta chains below all came from one sample that was sequenced in a study of T cells in Graves' hyperthyroidism and ophthalmopathy. Amplification yielded TCR beta CDR3 regions, with RNA transcripts as the source. TCR CDR3 regions were first amplified by RT-PCR with HTBI primers. TCRdb independently ran MiXCR on the multiplex PCR reads; one entry per CDR3 protein. The data show some 620,000 distinct CDR3 sequences, roughly 15% seen once. The sample was blood. These receptors came from a woman younger than 45 with Graves' hyperthyroidism.

In this sample, this clonotype turned up a few times. The chain combines TRBV6-2 or TRBV6-3 with TRBJ2-7; 15 positions match TRBD2. CDR3 length: 17 amino acids. The V and J ends lost 5 bases and 1 base, in that order; junction bases with no gene match: 6. Germline loops: CDR1 MNHEY, CDR2 SVGEGT. CDR3 sequence reads: CASSLGLAGGKSYEQYF. CDR3 nucleotides: TGTGCCAGCAGTCTCGGACTAGCGGGAGGGAAATCCTACGAGCAGTACTTC.

This chain connects TRBV27 to TRBJ2-1; TRBD2 matches at 11 bases. Trimming at V came to 5 bases and at J to 7 bases, leaving 4 bases not matched to a gene. Per germline, CDR1 MNHEY and CDR2 SMNVEV (reference sequence). The CDR3 is made up of 14 amino acids. CDR3 nucleotides: TGTGCCAGCAGTGGGACTAGCGGTTTTAATGAGCAGTTCTTC. It encodes CASSGTSGFNEQFF.

This clonotype showed up just a few times. This sequence joins TRBV20-1 and TRBJ2-5; maybe TRBD1 (5 bases). Per germline, CDR1 DFQATT and CDR2 SNEGSKA (reference sequence). The germline V and J ends were trimmed by 5 bases and 2 bases, with 18 bases remaining between them. The length of the CDR3 is 15 residues. The CDR3 bases are TGCAGTGCTCTTGAAACTAAAGCAGGGCAAGAGACCCAGTACTTC. Amino acid sequence: CSALETKAGQETQYF.

This clonotype showed up many times. This chain links TRBV6-1 with TRBJ2-7; no clear D. V was clipped by 7 bases and J by 1 base, with 14 bases between them. Germline-derived CDR1 and CDR2 are MNHNS and SASEGT. The length of the CDR3 is 14 residues. The CDR3 here is CASMGFDGSYEQYF. The CDR3 DNA is TGTGCCAGCATGGGGTTCGACGGTTCCTACGAGCAGTACTTC.

This clonotype was counted only a few times. The V and J genes are TRBV27 and TRBJ1-4; D gene ambiguous. Germline assignment: CDR1 MNHEY and CDR2 SMNVEV (reference sequence). There are 13 residues in the CDR3. V was cut by 4 bases and J by 5 bases, with 8 bases left in between. The CDR3 is CASSSVSNEKLFF. The CDR3, as DNA: TGTGCCAGCAGTTCTGTGTCAAATGAAAAACTGTTTTTT.

The chain joins TRBV28 to TRBJ1-1, with a tentative D call TRBD1 (5 bases). The germline V gene has CDR1 MDHEN and CDR2 SYDVKM. This CDR3 region has 14 residues. Trimming shortened V by 3 bases and J by 6 bases, and 14 bases separated the two germline ends. CDR3 region: CASSFGASGSEAFF. The CDR3, as DNA: TGTGCCAGCAGTTTTGGGGCTTCAGGATCTGAAGCTTTCTTT.

The sample holds many counts of this clonotype. CDR3 sequence reads: CASSFMYEGETQYF. The DNA for the CDR3 is TGTGCCAGCAGTTTTATGTATGAGGGGGAGACCCAGTACTTC. The chain carries TRBV28 and TRBJ2-5; perhaps D is TRBD1 or TRBD2 (5 bases each). The germline gives CDR1 MDHEN, CDR2 SYDVKM. This CDR3 contains 14 residues. The V gene lost 3 bases and the J gene lost 5 bases, with 13 bases spanning the gap.

The J gene is TRBJ1-5, the V gene TRBV20-1; a possible D gene is TRBD1 (5 bases). The germline gives CDR1 DFQATT, CDR2 SNEGSKA (reference sequence). This CDR3 spans 15 amino acids. Trimming pared 6 bases from V and 6 bases from J, leaving 21 bases between. The CDR3 spells CSAKATGGAGQPQHF. The DNA of the CDR3 is TGCAGTGCAAAAGCTACCGGGGGAGCGGGTCAGCCCCAGCATTTT.

The chain links TRBV19 to TRBJ2-3; 7 nucleotides match TRBD1. Germline V gene lookup returns CDR1 LNHDA and CDR2 SQIVND (reference sequence). V trimming: 4 bases; J trimming: 0 bases; junction bases outside the gene matches: 4. This CDR3 comprises 15 residues. The CDR3 loop is CASSKLQGSTDTQYF. In DNA, the CDR3 is TGTGCCAGTAGTAAATTACAGGGGAGCACAGATACGCAGTATTTT.

The table lists this clonotype with a few counts. The chain combines TRBV9 with TRBJ2-1; 12 nucleotides line up with TRBD1. This CDR3 comprises 14 residues. The junction had 6 bases not matched to a gene; V was cut back by 7 bases and J by 7 bases. Per the germline V gene, CDR1 is SGDLS and CDR2 is YYNGEE. CDR3 amino acids: CASDGTGGKNEQFF. Written as DNA, the CDR3 is TGTGCCAGCGACGGGACAGGGGGCAAGAATGAGCAGTTCTTC.

In this sample, this clonotype turned up many times. The chain links TRBV3-1 to TRBJ2-7; 7 bases agree with TRBD1. With V trimmed by 2 bases and J by 1 base, 5 bases remained unmatched. The CDR3 is 15 residues long. Germline V gene lookup returns CDR1 LGHDT and CDR2 YNNKEL (reference sequence). This CDR3 is CASSQSYRGSYEQYF. CDR3 nucleotide sequence: TGTGCCAGCAGCCAATCATACAGGGGATCCTACGAGCAGTACTTC.

There are many counts of this clonotype. The V call is TRBV28, the J call TRBJ1-5; 8 nucleotides align to TRBD1. CDR1 is MDHEN, CDR2 SYDVKM, per germline. Trimming cost V 5 bases and J 2 bases; bases outside gene matches: 11. The CDR3 extends over 17 amino acids. CDR3 sequence reads: CASSTSVDRAGNQPQHF. CDR3 nucleotide sequence: TGTGCCAGCAGTACCTCGGTGGACAGGGCAGGCAATCAGCCCCAGCATTTT.